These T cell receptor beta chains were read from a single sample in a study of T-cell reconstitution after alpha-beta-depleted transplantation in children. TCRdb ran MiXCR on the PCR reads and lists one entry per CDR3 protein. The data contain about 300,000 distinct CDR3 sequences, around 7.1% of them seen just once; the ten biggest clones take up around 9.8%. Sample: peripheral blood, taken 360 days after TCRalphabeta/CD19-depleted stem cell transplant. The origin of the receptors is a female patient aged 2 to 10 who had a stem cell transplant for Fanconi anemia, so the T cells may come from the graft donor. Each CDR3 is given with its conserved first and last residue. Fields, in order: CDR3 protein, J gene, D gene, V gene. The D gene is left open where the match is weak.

CASTQAGILGAYNEQFF	TRBJ2-1	.	TRBV25-1
CASSLPPTSVGLYNEQFF	TRBJ2-1	TRBD2	TRBV5-1
CSVELGAFF	TRBJ1-1	.	TRBV29-1
CASSPHRRNQPQHF	TRBJ1-5	.	TRBV11-2
CASSENGNTEAFF	TRBJ1-1	.	TRBV6-4
CASSLADSSTDTQYF	TRBJ2-3	.	TRBV5-1
CSARGSREGHSYEQFF	TRBJ2-1	TRBD2	TRBV20-1
CASSSGSGGAPHEQYF	TRBJ2-7	TRBD2	TRBV7-2
CASRRAGGMETQYF	TRBJ2-5	TRBD2	TRBV5-1
CASSQEIPGGGLGDTQYF	TRBJ2-3	.	TRBV4-3
CASSFRQGRSTGELFF	TRBJ2-2	TRBD1	TRBV3-1
CASSLWSSYEQYF	TRBJ2-7	.	TRBV5-6
CASSEVGVGQETQYF	TRBJ2-5	.	TRBV7-9
CASSTLVAGTEAFF	TRBJ1-1	.	TRBV5-6
CASSVTGGGTEAFF	TRBJ1-1	TRBD1	TRBV12-3/TRBV12-4
CASSFTGLAGPNTGELFF	TRBJ2-2	TRBD2	TRBV12-3/TRBV12-4
CASSLAPPGGGRHEQYF	TRBJ2-7	.	TRBV7-8
CASSVLNYGYTF	TRBJ1-2	.	TRBV2
CASSVNPDRYAYEQYF	TRBJ2-7	TRBD1	TRBV9
CASSLLVPGQGTEAFF	TRBJ1-1	TRBD1	TRBV5-1
CASSSVRQETQYF	TRBJ2-5	.	TRBV12-3/TRBV12-4
CSASSGENIQYF	TRBJ2-4	.	TRBV20-1
CASSRPEGSTDTQYF	TRBJ2-3	.	TRBV7-6
CSASDRGWPARQGYTF	TRBJ1-2	.	TRBV20-1
CASSEYMAGTEAFF	TRBJ1-1	.	TRBV25-1
CASNQIQGAGELFF	TRBJ2-2	TRBD1	TRBV7-6
CASSPYTGRDSPLHF	TRBJ1-6	.	TRBV18
CASSLIGQGTKQYF	TRBJ2-7	.	TRBV7-3
CASSQQQRNTEAFF	TRBJ1-1	.	TRBV4-1
CASSEFRSVYSYEQYF	TRBJ2-7	.	TRBV6-1
CASSLGTNTEAFF	TRBJ1-1	.	TRBV28
CATSPDQYYEQYF	TRBJ2-7	.	TRBV15
CAWSMGTTSPTYEQYF	TRBJ2-7	.	TRBV30
CASSVGGQGQGYTF	TRBJ1-2	TRBD1	TRBV9
CASSPGQGERDTQYF	TRBJ2-3	TRBD1	TRBV18
CASSVGLAGGLYF	TRBJ2-4	TRBD2	TRBV9
CASSMVGLAGGPSSYNEQFF	TRBJ2-1	TRBD2	TRBV19
CSARILAGGGETQYF	TRBJ2-5	TRBD2	TRBV20-1
CASSLIGQLTDTQYF	TRBJ2-3	.	TRBV7-8